What follows is one T cell receptor beta chain and its context. This clonotype was seen only a few times. Its antigen is not yet known. Qualities for individual bases were not recorded, and no much larger clone is one base off. Sequencing was carried out with an Illumina NovaSeq 6000. TCR cDNA was synthesized by 5'RACE template switching, which introduced a universal primer site and unique molecular identifiers. Priming for cDNA synthesis came from both the TCR alpha and TCR beta constant segments. Libraries were amplified in two PCR steps, with sample barcodes and sequencing adapters added in the second step. Libraries were sequenced on Illumina HiSeq 2500 (2x100 bp) or NovaSeq (2x150 bp). The study's processing was this. MIGEC was used to demultiplex reads and collapse the reads into UMI consensus sequences, and MiXCR was used for V(D)J alignment. Clonotypes responding to the vaccine were identified with edgeR on replicate PBMC samples, with the criteria of FDR below 0.01 and a log2 fold change above 5 up to day 15. CD4 or CD8 identity was assigned to each bulk clonotype according to whether the clonotype was present at higher abundance in the sequenced CD4 repertoire or the sequenced CD8 repertoire. TCRdb took the public reads, trimmed them with fastp at Q25, ran MiXCR for clone calling and kept in-frame beta chains. One record per CDR3 amino acid sequence lists the most common genes and DNA. TCRdb's processing, not the study's, gives the V and J calls here. The sample data list 120,000 or so distinct CDR3 sequences, and roughly 15% of these were observed just once. The top ten clonotypes cover approximately 39% of the sample.

According to the study, the label for this sample's treatment or condition signals: live attenuated yellow fever vaccine strain. A standard Ficoll-Paque protocol was used to isolate PBMCs from peripheral blood. CD4 and CD8 T-cell fractions were isolated with Dynabeads CD4 and CD8 positive selection kits. RNA was extracted with TriZol from bulk PBMCs, CD4 and CD8 fractions, and dextramer-positive and dextramer-negative fractions. The CDR3, from cysteine to phenylalanine, totals 11 residues. Of the read, only the CDR3 DNA is kept; its 33 bases are in frame from base 1. V and J are truncated by 6 bases and 0 bases respectively, leaving an intervening sequence of 5 bases. Via the germline V gene, CDR1 is SQVTM and CDR2 ANQGSEA. These data originate in a study of T cells after yellow fever vaccination (dated by TCRdb to between 2018 and 2021). Broadly, across the study: Libraries from fractions with low cell numbers were prepared with the SMART-Seq v4 Ultra Low Input RNA kit. Bulk TCR alpha and beta repertoires were sequenced longitudinally to track T-cell clones before and after primary and booster YFV17D yellow fever vaccination. Blood was collected at multiple timepoints before and after primary and secondary immunization, and bulk PBMC replicates and cell subsets were isolated. Two healthy male donors, one aged 18 to 29 and one aged 30 to 39 years, were included in the cohort. The investigation overall reported the following: The study included only two donors, which limits how far the findings can be generalized. Most clones expanded after primary vaccination (almost 97% of CD4 and 80% to 90% of CD8) were re-detected after the booster, suggesting that broad memory maintenance occurred. Computational filtering was needed because FACS-sorted repertoires could contain abundant contaminating clonotypes from the bulk population. A small fraction of clonotypes showed up in both the CD4 and CD8 compartments, probably as a result of convergent recombination. The secondary T-cell response was weaker than the primary response but faster, peaking on day 5 instead of day 15.

This receptor was identified in a man between 18 and 35 years old who received the YFV17D yellow fever vaccine. This chain joins TRBV29-1 to TRBJ1-1; the best D guess is TRBD1, with 5 bases matching. The source was CD8+ T cells sorted from PBMCs, collected 5 days after the yellow fever booster vaccination. The sequenced DNA is TGCAGCGTACAGGTGAACACTGAAGCTTTCTTT. Its translation is CSVQVNTEAFF.